This TCR beta chain was sequenced for a study of T cell repertoires in cytomegalovirus infection. Turning to the study itself: Carrying CMV and the relevant HLA type showed in public TCR beta signatures. Study-wide findings and caveats: The ex vivo response was dominated by HLA-C-restricted CMV-specific TCR beta clonotypes. There were carriers of CMV plus the relevant HLA, and cumulative public TCR beta family frequency identified them.

TCRdb reprocessed the reads via MiXCR and lists one record per CDR3 protein. The data show roughly 300,000 distinct CDR3 sequences, 20% to 30% seen once. Trimming took 0 bases from V and 6 from J, leaving 8 bases between them. Germline CDR1 and CDR2: SGHTA and FQGNSA. The CDR3 consists of 14 residues. The table lists this clonotype with many counts. Its target is unknown. This receptor was identified in a human donor in good health (CMV status not recorded). Some clones in this sample may be carry-over from other donors' samples. The chain employs TRBV7-2 and TRBJ2-2, with D perhaps TRBD1 or TRBD2 (5 bases each). Material: PBMCs. Here the CDR3 reads CASSLASGPGELFF. The CDR3 DNA reads TGTGCCAGCAGCTTAGCGTCGGGGCCCGGGGAGCTGTTTTTT.